The rows below give T cell receptor beta chains drawn from one sample of a study of cytomegalovirus exposure and HLA in healthy donors. Measured with immunoSEQ multiplex PCR; TCRdb has only the in-frame clones, and not every one. The table lists approximately 150,000 clones, less than 10% of them singletons, with 1.8% in the top ten. The sequencing sample was made of PBMCs. The receptors stem from a male donor in good health and CMV-seronegative. Each CDR3 is given with its conserved first and last residue. D genes are given only for firm matches. A row's size may be missing; if present it is once, few, many or a size class.

J: TRBJ1-3; size: few; V: TRBV11-3; D: -; CDR3: CASSSKWGAGGIGNTIYF; DNA: TGTGCCAGCAGCTCTAAATGGGGTGCCGGGGGAATTGGAAACACCATATATTTT
J: TRBJ1-5; size: -; V: TRBV28; D: -; CDR3: CASSSTLRQPQHF; DNA: TGTGCCAGCAGTTCAACTCTTCGACAGCCCCAGCATTTT
J: TRBJ1-1; size: -; V: TRBV4-2; D: -; CDR3: CASSQEGEEGVNTEAFF; DNA: TGTGCCAGCAGCCAAGAAGGAGAAGAGGGAGTAAACACTGAAGCTTTCTTT
J: TRBJ1-5; size: -; V: TRBV4-2; D: -; CDR3: CASSQDATGQTSNQPQHF; DNA: TGTGCCAGCAGCCAAGACGCCACAGGCCAAACTAGCAATCAGCCCCAGCATTTT
J: TRBJ2-1; size: few; V: TRBV9; D: TRBD2; CDR3: CASSVASSGGYNEQFF; DNA: TGTGCCAGCAGCGTAGCGTCTAGCGGGGGCTACAATGAGCAGTTCTTC
J: TRBJ2-1; size: few; V: TRBV29-1; D: TRBD2; CDR3: CSGQGTSGHNEQFF; DNA: TGCAGCGGACAGGGGACTAGCGGACACAATGAGCAGTTCTTC
J: TRBJ1-2; size: -; V: TRBV7-2; D: -; CDR3: CASSLSSGPLNYGYTF; DNA: TGTGCCAGCAGCCTATCCTCAGGGCCTCTTAACTATGGCTACACCTTC
J: TRBJ2-2; size: few; V: TRBV10-3; D: -; CDR3: CAGAGGTGELFF; DNA: TGTGCCGGGGCAGGGGGGACCGGGGAGCTGTTTTTT
J: TRBJ1-5; size: -; V: TRBV15; D: TRBD1; CDR3: CATSGSRGQQNQPQHF; DNA: TGTGCCACCAGCGGGTCCAGGGGGCAGCAGAATCAGCCCCAGCACTTT
J: TRBJ1-5; size: few; V: TRBV19; D: TRBD1; CDR3: CASSTRQGRNQPQHF; DNA: TGTGCCAGTAGTACGAGACAGGGGCGCAATCAGCCCCAGCATTTT
J: TRBJ1-1; size: few; V: TRBV6-5; D: -; CDR3: CASSTTLGTEAFF; DNA: TGTGCCAGCAGCACGACTCTAGGCACTGAAGCTTTCTTT
J: TRBJ1-2; size: -; V: TRBV28; D: TRBD1; CDR3: CASSGQGDYGYTF; DNA: TGTGCCAGCAGTGGACAGGGGGACTATGGCTACACCTTC
J: TRBJ2-7; size: few; V: TRBV18; D: -; CDR3: CASSPPGYYEQYF; DNA: TGTGCCAGCTCACCCCCCGGGTACTACGAGCAGTACTTC
J: TRBJ2-6; size: few; V: TRBV15; D: -; CDR3: CATSYSGANVLTF; DNA: TGTGCCACCAGCTACTCTGGGGCCAACGTCCTGACTTTC
J: TRBJ2-2; size: few; V: TRBV29-1; D: TRBD1; CDR3: CSVGRAGGATGELFF; DNA: TGCAGCGTTGGCCGCGCAGGGGGCGCGACCGGGGAGCTGTTTTTT
J: TRBJ2-5; size: -; V: TRBV10-3; D: TRBD1; CDR3: CAISANPGQQETQYF; DNA: TGTGCCATCAGTGCGAATCCGGGACAGCAAGAGACCCAGTACTTC
J: TRBJ2-7; size: -; V: TRBV7-8; D: TRBD1; CDR3: CASSVGTGQHYEQYF; DNA: TGTGCCAGCAGCGTTGGGACAGGCCAACACTACGAGCAGTACTTC
J: TRBJ2-6; size: -; V: TRBV7-8; D: TRBD1; CDR3: CASSRQGSGANVLTF; DNA: TGTGCCAGCAGCCGACAGGGTTCTGGGGCCAACGTCCTGACTTTC
J: TRBJ2-7; size: -; V: TRBV4-3; D: TRBD2; CDR3: CASSQVRGGAYEQYF; DNA: TGCGCCAGCAGCCAAGTTCGTGGGGGGGCCTACGAGCAGTACTTC
J: TRBJ1-1; size: few; V: TRBV7-9; D: -; CDR3: CASSWGGVTEAFF; DNA: TGTGCCAGCAGCTGGGGGGGGGTGACTGAAGCTTTCTTT
J: TRBJ2-7; size: few; V: TRBV7-3; D: TRBD2; CDR3: CASSLRAGRAYEQYF; DNA: TGTGCCAGCAGCTTGAGAGCGGGGCGTGCCTACGAGCAGTACTTC
J: TRBJ2-7; size: -; V: TRBV29-1; D: TRBD2; CDR3: CSVERPAGESYEQYF; DNA: TGCAGCGTTGAACGTCCGGCGGGGGAGTCCTACGAGCAGTACTTC